This T cell receptor (beta chain) was observed in a study of cytomegalovirus exposure and HLA in healthy donors. With 60 Vbeta and 13 Jbeta primers, the PCR was carried out. Profiling relied on immunoSEQ multiplex PCR, and the TCRdb table lists in-frame clones only, not all of them. This sample has roughly 220,000 clones, with around 75% found just once. The sample holds a few counts of this clone. CDR1 is DFQATT, CDR2 SNEGSKA, per germline (reference sequence). The CDR3 contains 11 residues. V shed 6 bases and J shed 8 bases, with 13 bases lying between them. This TCR derives from a woman aged 30 to 39 in good health and CMV-seronegative. This chain uses TRBV20-1 with TRBJ1-2, with D uncertain. Material for sequencing was PBMCs. In nucleotides, the CDR3 is TGCAGTGCCATCACAGCGGAGGGCTACACCTTC. Translation: CSAITAEGYTF.